These 5 T cell receptor beta chains came from one sample sequenced in a study of cytomegalovirus exposure and HLA in healthy donors. Use of 60 Vbeta and 13 Jbeta primers characterized the PCR. Sequenced by immunoSEQ multiplex PCR; TCRdb stores in-frame clones only, minus some. The repertoire holds approximately 74,000 clones, with about 80% as singletons. The sequenced material came from PBMCs. The source of these receptors is a man between 60 and 70 years old in good health and CMV-seropositive.

The chain has TRBV11-2 and TRBJ2-3; 8 bases agree with TRBD2. Looked up from germline, CDR1 is SGHAT and CDR2 is FQNNGV. The CDR3 is made up of 16 amino acids. V was clipped by 5 bases and J by 2 bases; unmatched bases: 9. CDR3 amino acids: CASSGSLLADTDTQYF. The CDR3 DNA reads as TGTGCCAGCAGCGGATCCCTACTAGCGGACACAGATACGCAGTATTTT.

This clone has just a few counts. The chain carries TRBV6-4 and TRBJ2-2, with 7 nucleotides matching TRBD2. The germline V gene has CDR1 MRHNA and CDR2 SNTAGT. The junction had 10 bases not matched to a gene; V was cut back by 6 bases and J by 3 bases. The CDR3 has 16 residues. In DNA form, the CDR3 reads TGTGCCAGCAGCGAAACGAAGCGGGAACACACCGGGGAGCTGTTTTTT. This sequence encodes CASSETKREHTGELFF.

This clone has just one count. The chain has TRBV5-8 and TRBJ2-7; D is perhaps TRBD2 (6 bases). The CDR3 length is 14 residues. The V end lost 1 base, the J end lost 3 bases, and 11 bases lay between the germline ends. Germline V gene data show CDR1 as SGHTS and CDR2 as YDEGEE. CDR3 amino acids: CASSLRAGGYEQYF. CDR3 DNA sequence: TGTGCCAGCAGCTTGCGGGCCGGGGGCTACGAGCAGTACTTC.

This sequence joins TRBV19 and TRBJ1-2, with D possibly matching TRBD1 (5 bases). The germline V gene has CDR1 LNHDA and CDR2 SQIVND (reference sequence). CDR3 length equals 13 residues. Trimming shortened V by 6 bases and J by 4 bases, and 12 bases separated the two germline ends. Here the CDR3 reads CASRLGVGYGYTF. The CDR3 nucleotides read TGTGCCAGTAGGCTAGGGGTTGGCTATGGCTACACCTTC.

V is TRBV7-6 and J is TRBJ1-2; the D is unclear. Germline V gives CDR1 SGHVS, CDR2 FNYEAQ. Trimming cost V 5 bases and J 5 bases, with 9 bases left between them. The CDR3 has 12 amino acids. CDR3 in DNA: TGTGCCAGCAGCCTAAGCGGTTATGGCTACACCTTC. Translation: CASSLSGYGYTF.